The 21 T cell receptor beta chains below all came from one sample that was sequenced in a study of blood T cells in healthy people across ages. Then a second PCR, running about 6 to 11 cycles, was carried out with a sample-barcoded 5' primer and a J-beta primer mix. TCRdb redid the calling of the 5' RACE reads with MiXCR, one entry per CDR3 protein. The table records approximately 670,000 distinct CDR3 sequences, 40% to 45% of them present only once. The sequenced sample was blood. The receptor set was obtained from a man older than 75 in good health.

The chain uses TRBV5-1 and TRBJ1-4; a weak D match, TRBD1 (5 bases). V lost 0 bases and J 1 base, leaving 13 bases between the germline ends. CDR1 is SGHRS, CDR2 YFSETQ, per germline. The CDR3 covers 17 residues. The CDR3 loop reads CASSLAGALRTNEKLFF. The CDR3 DNA is TGCGCCAGCAGCTTGGCCGGGGCCTTACGAACTAATGAAAAACTGTTTTTT.

J is TRBJ2-7 and V is TRBV7-9, with 13 bases matching TRBD2. The CDR3 contains 16 residues. Trimming took 5 bases from V and 3 from J; bases not matched to a gene: 7. Germline V gives CDR1 SEHNR, CDR2 FQNEAQ (reference sequence). The CDR3 loop is CASSRTSGGLGYEQYF. Here the CDR3 DNA reads TGTGCCAGCAGCCGGACTAGCGGGGGCCTGGGCTACGAGCAGTACTTC.

V gene TRBV14 combines with J gene TRBJ2-5; D remains unclear. The J call may be incorrect, as the DNA end agrees better with TRBJ2-7. The germline V gene has CDR1 SGHDN and CDR2 FVKESK. CDR3 length: 14 residues. The CDR3 bases are TGTGCCAGCAGCCAAGTCGACAAGCTCGACGAGCAGTACTTC. The encoded protein is CASSQVDKLDEQYF.

The chain joins TRBV7-8 to TRBJ2-7; 7 nucleotides align to TRBD1. Trimming removed 1 base from V and 10 bases from J; junction bases left unmatched: 10. The CDR3 is 14 residues long. CDR1 and CDR2 (germline): SGHVS, FQNEAQ. CDR3 loop: CASSLVSGQDSQYF. Here the CDR3 DNA reads TGTGCCAGCAGCTTAGTTTCCGGACAGGACAGTCAGTACTTC.

This clonotype has a count of ten or more. The CDR3 bases are TGCGCCAGCAGCTTGGATTTACGGGACTCCTACAATGAGCAGTTCTTC. It translates to CASSLDLRDSYNEQFF. The chain carries TRBV5-1 and TRBJ2-1; a weak D match, TRBD2 (5 bases). Germline values: CDR1 SGHRS, CDR2 YFSETQ. V lost 0 bases, J lost 0 bases, and 10 bases lay in between. CDR3 length equals 16 residues.

The V gene is TRBV10-3, the J gene TRBJ2-6, with D possibly matching TRBD1 (6 bases). CDR3 size: 20 residues. Trimming took off 2 bases at V and 4 bases at J, with 24 bases between the two ends. Germline V gene lookup returns CDR1 ENHRY and CDR2 SYGVKD. The CDR3 loop reads CAISENLPGHVLKGANVLTF. The CDR3, as DNA: TGTGCCATCAGTGAGAATCTTCCGGGACACGTCCTCAAAGGGGCCAACGTCCTGACTTTC.

The chain uses TRBV28 and TRBJ2-7; TRBD2 agrees at 13 bases. CDR1 is MDHEN, CDR2 SYDVKM, per germline. After removal of 2 bases from V and 3 bases from J, the junction contained 10 bases not matched to a gene. The CDR3 is 18 amino acids. The CDR3 loop is CASSLVRTSGSHGYEQYF. Written as DNA, the CDR3 is TGTGCCAGCAGTTTAGTCCGGACTAGCGGGAGCCATGGCTACGAGCAGTACTTC.

V is TRBV11-2 and J is TRBJ2-4; TRBD1 aligns across 9 bases. The end of the DNA fits TRBJ2-5 better, so the J call may be wrong. There are 15 residues in the CDR3. The germline CDR1 and CDR2 sequences are SGHAT and FQNNGV. The CDR3: CASSLFGTGIKTQYF. CDR3 coding DNA: TGTGCCAGCAGCTTATTCGGGACAGGGATAAAGACCCAGTACTTC.

This rearrangement joins TRBV9 to TRBJ2-1; the D gene is possibly TRBD2 (5 bases). The CDR3 totals 16 residues. The V end was cut by 0 bases, the J end by 3 bases, with 13 bases between. Germline CDR1 reads SGDLS; CDR2 reads YYNGEE. CDR3 nucleotide sequence: TGTGCCAGCAGCGTAGAAAGTACTAGGAGCTACAATGAGCAGTTCTTC. Translated: CASSVESTRSYNEQFF.

The table lists this clonotype with a few counts. With a much larger clone just one base away, this may be a read error. This chain connects TRBV5-6 to TRBJ2-5, with D possibly matching TRBD1 (5 bases). This CDR3 comprises 15 residues. Germline V lookup: CDR1 SGHDT, CDR2 YYEEEE. V was cut by 3 bases and J by 3 bases, with 15 bases left in between. CDR3 DNA: TGTGCCAGCAGCTGGTTGGTCAGGGCCGAAGAGACCCAGTACTTC. Translating it yields CASSWLVRAEETQYF.

The chain joins TRBV6-2 or TRBV6-3 to TRBJ1-2; 8 nucleotides match TRBD1. V lost 6 bases, J lost 8 bases, and 14 bases stayed unmatched. CDR3 length equals 15 residues. CDR1 is MNHEY, CDR2 SVGEGT, per germline. CDR3 residues: CASSRPGTGSKGYTF. The CDR3, as DNA: TGTGCCAGCAGCCGGCCCGGGACAGGATCTAAGGGCTACACCTTC.

This clonotype was detected only once. This chain links TRBV14 with TRBJ2-1, with a tentative D call TRBD1 (5 bases). Germline V gene data show CDR1 as SGHDN and CDR2 as FVKESK. Trimming stripped 8 bases from V and 0 bases from J, with 14 bases between. The CDR3 extends over 15 amino acids. The CDR3 nucleotides read TGTGCCAGCGGGGCCAGGAAAAGCTCCTACAATGAGCAGTTCTTC. Amino acid sequence: CASGARKSSYNEQFF. Filled out from reference TRBV14 and TRBJ2-1, the complete variable domain reads EAGVTQFPSHSVIEKGQTVTLRCDPISGHDNLYWYRRVMGKEIKFLLHFVKESKQDESGMPNNRFLAERTGGTYSTLKVQPAELEDSGVYFCASGARKSSYNEQFFGPGTRLTVL.

This clonotype was seen a single time. The chain combines TRBV6-6 with TRBJ1-2, with D unresolved. The CDR3 runs 11 residues. The germline V and J ends were trimmed by 10 bases and 4 bases, with 10 bases remaining between them. CDR1 and CDR2 (germline): MNHNY, SVGAGI (reference sequence). CDR3 loop: CATFRAYGYTF. CDR3 DNA: TGTGCCACCTTTCGCGCCTATGGCTACACCTTC.

This clonotype was picked up many times. The chain links TRBV2 to TRBJ2-7; D might be TRBD1 or TRBD2, each matching 5 bases. This CDR3 is built from 15 residues. V lost 6 bases to trimming and J lost 2 bases, with 17 bases between them. Germline CDR1 reads SNHLY; CDR2 reads FYNNEI. The CDR3 is CASRDGNWGTYEQYF. The CDR3 region has the DNA TGTGCCAGCAGAGACGGGAATTGGGGCACCTACGAGCAGTACTTC.

The rearrangement joins TRBV3-1 to TRBJ1-6, with 10 bases aligning to TRBD1. CDR1 is LGHDT, CDR2 YNNKEL, per germline (reference sequence). V shed 2 bases and J 10 bases; nucleotides not matched to a gene: 8. The CDR3 runs to 16 residues. Here the CDR3 reads CASSQTGGQGRSPLHF. DNA for the CDR3: TGTGCCAGCAGCCAAACCGGGGGACAGGGGAGGTCACCCCTCCACTTT.

This clonotype has just a few counts. V usage is TRBV12-3 or TRBV12-4 and J usage is TRBJ2-1, with D maybe TRBD2 (5 bases). The CDR3 consists of 12 residues. The germline V and J ends were trimmed by 0 bases and 15 bases, with 12 bases remaining between them. The CDR3 is CASSLARAVGFF. Here the CDR3 DNA reads TGTGCCAGCAGTTTAGCGCGGGCCGTGGGGTTCTTC.

This chain uses TRBV11-3 with TRBJ2-1; 7 bases line up with TRBD2. Germline-derived CDR1 and CDR2 are SGHNT and YENEEA. The trim removed 6 bases at V and 12 bases at J, leaving 11 bases unmatched. This CDR3 region has 13 residues. This CDR3 reads CASRTSVICGQFF. CDR3 nucleotides: TGTGCCAGCAGAACTAGCGTAATCTGTGGGCAGTTCTTC.

About this clonotype itself: Sequence at one end of the junction differs from germline and may be a read error. J is TRBJ2-1 and V is TRBV3-1; the D gene is possibly TRBD1 (5 bases). CDR3 length: 11 residues. Germline-derived CDR1 and CDR2 are LGHDT and YNNKEL (reference sequence). The CDR3 coding sequence is TGTACCAGCAGCCTAACAGGTCAGCAGTTCTTC. It yields the protein CTSSLTGQQFF.

The gene calls are TRBV5-1 and TRBJ1-3; 10 nucleotides agree with TRBD1. This CDR3 spans 17 amino acids. V trimming: 3 bases; J trimming: 2 bases; junction bases outside the gene matches: 8. CDR1 and CDR2 (germline): SGHRS, YFSETQ. The CDR3 DNA reads as TGCGCCAGCAGCTCGGGACAGGGGAATAGGCCTGGAAACACCATATATTTT. Protein product: CASSSGQGNRPGNTIYF.

This clonotype was seen ten or more times. As DNA, the CDR3 is TGTGCCAGCAGTTTTACAGGATTAAGAGCAACTAATGAAAAACTGTTTTTT. Its protein is CASSFTGLRATNEKLFF. This chain uses TRBV28 with TRBJ1-4; the D gene is possibly TRBD1 (5 bases). Germline V gives CDR1 MDHEN, CDR2 SYDVKM. This CDR3 region has 17 residues. Trimming took off 3 bases at V and 0 bases at J, with 14 bases between the two ends.

The chain links TRBV7-2 to TRBJ2-7; TRBD1 might be the D (5 bases). CDR3 size: 13 residues. Germline CDR1 is SGHTA and CDR2 is FQGNSA. V was clipped by 1 base and J by 4 bases, with 8 bases between them. CDR3 bases: TGTGCCAGCAGCTTAGACAGGATATACGAGCAGTACTTC. Its translation is CASSLDRIYEQYF. Looking up the rest from reference TRBV7-2 and TRBJ2-7 gives the full variable domain: GAGVSQSPSNKVTEKGKDVELRCDPISGHTALYWYRQSLGQGLEFLIYFQGNSAPDKSGLPSDRFSAERTGGSVSTLTIQRTQQEDSAVYLCASSLDRIYEQYFGPGTRLTVT.